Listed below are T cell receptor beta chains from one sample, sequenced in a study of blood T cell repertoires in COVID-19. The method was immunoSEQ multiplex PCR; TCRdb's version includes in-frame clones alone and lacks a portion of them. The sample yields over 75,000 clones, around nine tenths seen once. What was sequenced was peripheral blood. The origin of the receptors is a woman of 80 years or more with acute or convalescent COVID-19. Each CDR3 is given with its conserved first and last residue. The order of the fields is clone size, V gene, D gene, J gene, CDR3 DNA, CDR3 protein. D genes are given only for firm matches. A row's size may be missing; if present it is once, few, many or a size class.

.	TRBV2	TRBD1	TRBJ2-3	TGTGCCAGCAGTGGCCGGGACAGGGTCCTAGATACGCAGTATTTT	CASSGRDRVLDTQYF
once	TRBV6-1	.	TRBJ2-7	TGTGCCAGCAGTGAAACCCCCATACTAACACCCTACGAGCAGTACTTC	CASSETPILTPYEQYF
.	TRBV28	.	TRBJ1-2	TGTGCCAGCAGTCTCAGCTATGGCTACACCTTC	CASSLSYGYTF
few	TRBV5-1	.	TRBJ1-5	TGCGCCAGCAGCCTCGACTCTACTAGCAATCAGCCCCAGCATTTT	CASSLDSTSNQPQHF
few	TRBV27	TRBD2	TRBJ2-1	TGTGCCAGTATAGCGGGAGGAAGGAATGAGCAGTTCTTC	CASIAGGRNEQFF
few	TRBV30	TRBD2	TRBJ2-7	TGTGCCTGGAGTGCCGGGACTACCTACGAGCAGTACTTC	CAWSAGTTYEQYF
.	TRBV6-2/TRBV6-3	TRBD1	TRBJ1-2	TGTGCCAGCAGTCTACGGACAGGGGACTTCTATGGCTACACCTTC	CASSLRTGDFYGYTF
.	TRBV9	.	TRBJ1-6	TGTGCCAGCAGCCCAATGGGGCCCAATTCACCCCTCCACTTT	CASSPMGPNSPLHF
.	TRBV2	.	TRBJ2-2	TGTGCCAGCAGTGAAAGCGGGACCGGGGAGCTGTTTTTT	CASSESGTGELFF
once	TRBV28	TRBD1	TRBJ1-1	TGTGCCAGCAGTCCTTGGACAGGGCTTCTGAACACTGAAGCTTTCTTT	CASSPWTGLLNTEAFF
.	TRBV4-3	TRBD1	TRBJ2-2	TGCGCCAGCAGCCAAGGGGACAGGGGGGAGGTGGGGGAGCTGTTTTTT	CASSQGDRGEVGELFF
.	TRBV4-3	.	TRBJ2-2	TGCGCCAGCAGCTGGGGCGGGAACACCGGGGAGCTGTTTTTT	CASSWGGNTGELFF
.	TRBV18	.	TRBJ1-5	TGTGCCAGCTCAGTTTCCGGGGGGCTCTATCAGCCCCAGCATTTT	CASSVSGGLYQPQHF
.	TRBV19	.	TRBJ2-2	TGTGCCAGTAGCCTCTGGAGGTTGGGAATCGGGGAGCTGTTTTTT	CASSLWRLGIGELFF
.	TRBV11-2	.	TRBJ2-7	TGTGCCAGCAGTTCTACCTACGAGCAGTACTTC	CASSSTYEQYF
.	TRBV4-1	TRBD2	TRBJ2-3	TGCGCCAGCAGCCAGGCTTCCGGGACTAGCGGAGGGAGCACAGATACGCAGTATTTT	CASSQASGTSGGSTDTQYF
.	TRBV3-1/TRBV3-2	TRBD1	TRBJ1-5	TGTGCCAGCAGCCAATCAGGGGGCGCAGTTCAGCCCCAGCATTTT	CASSQSGGAVQPQHF
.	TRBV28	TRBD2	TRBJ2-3	TGTGCCAGCAGGACCGGGGGACTAGCGGGAGAGGATACGCAGTATTTT	CASRTGGLAGEDTQYF
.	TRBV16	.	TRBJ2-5	TGTGCCAGCAGCCAAAGTAGGGAGGAGACCCAGTACTTC	CASSQSREETQYF
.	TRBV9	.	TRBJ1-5	TGTGCCAGCAGCGTAACAGGGCAGAGCAATCAGCCCCAGCATTTT	CASSVTGQSNQPQHF
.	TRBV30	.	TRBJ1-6	TGTGCCTGGAGTGGAGGAGGGAATTCACCCCTCCACTTT	CAWSGGGNSPLHF
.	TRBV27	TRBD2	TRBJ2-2	TGTGCCAGCAGTTCCCTTAGCGGGGCCGGGGAGCTGTTTTTT	CASSSLSGAGELFF
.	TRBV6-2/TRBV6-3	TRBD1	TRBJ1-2	TGTGCCAGCAGTGACCCAGGGGGCTCAGCTAACTATGGCTACACCTTC	CASSDPGGSANYGYTF
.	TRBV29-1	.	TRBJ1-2	TGCAGCGTTGGAAAGTTTTACGAGGGGGATGGCTACACCTTC	CSVGKFYEGDGYTF
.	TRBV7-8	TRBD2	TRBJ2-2	TGTGCCAGCAGCTTAGCGCGGGTCGGAGCGGGGGGCACGAACACCGGGGAGCTGTTTTTT	CASSLARVGAGGTNTGELFF
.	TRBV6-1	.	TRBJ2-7	TGTGCCAGCTTAAGGTTGGGGGCGTCGTACGAGCAGTACTTC	CASLRLGASYEQYF
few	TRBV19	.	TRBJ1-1	TGTGCCAGTAGCCTCCCGGGGGGAGAAGCTTTCTTT	CASSLPGGEAFF
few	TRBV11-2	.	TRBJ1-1	TGTGCCAGCAGCCAAGAGACAGTTGGAGCTTTCTTT	CASSQETVGAFF
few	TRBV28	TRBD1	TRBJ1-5	TGTGCCAGCAGCGGGGACAGGCCCCAGCATTTT	CASSGDRPQHF
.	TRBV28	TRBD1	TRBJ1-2	TGTGCCAGTGACAGGGGGCGAATGGGGAATGGCTACACCTTC	CASDRGRMGNGYTF
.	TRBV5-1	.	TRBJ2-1	TGCGCCAGCAGCTTGCAAGGGGCCTACAATGAGCAGTTCTTC	CASSLQGAYNEQFF
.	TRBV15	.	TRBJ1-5	TGTGCCACCAGCAGAGATCTGGCGAGGGAAGGTCAGCCCCAGCATTTT	CATSRDLAREGQPQHF
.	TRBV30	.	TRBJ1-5	TGTGCCTGGAGTGTACTCGGCAATCAGCCCCAGCATTTT	CAWSVLGNQPQHF
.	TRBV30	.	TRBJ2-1	TGTGCCTGGACTCCTTTCGGTAGCTCCTACAATGAGCAGTTCTTC	CAWTPFGSSYNEQFF
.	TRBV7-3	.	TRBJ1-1	TGTGCCAGCAGCTTATCCCCAGGCACTGAAGCTTTCTTT	CASSLSPGTEAFF
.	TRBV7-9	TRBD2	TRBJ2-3	TGTGCCAGCAGTCCCTCCGGGACTAGTACTGACACAGATACGCAGTATTTT	CASSPSGTSTDTDTQYF
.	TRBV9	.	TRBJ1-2	TGTGCCAGCAGCGTTCAGGGGCAGAACTATGGCTACACCTTC	CASSVQGQNYGYTF
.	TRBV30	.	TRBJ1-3	TGTGCCTGGAGTGTACAGGGCTCTGGAAACACCATATATTTT	CAWSVQGSGNTIYF
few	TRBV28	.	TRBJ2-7	TGTGCCAGCTTCGGGGATCTGGGGACCTACGAGCAGTACTTC	CASFGDLGTYEQYF
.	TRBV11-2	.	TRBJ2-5	TGTGCCAGCAGCCAGGCTAAGGAGACCCAGTACTTC	CASSQAKETQYF
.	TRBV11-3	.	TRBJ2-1	TGTGCCAGCAGCTTAGTTAGCGGTGGGTCGGATGAGCAGTTCTTC	CASSLVSGGSDEQFF
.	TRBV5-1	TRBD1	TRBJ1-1	TGCGCCAGCAGCACGCAGGACAGGGCTCGGGCTTTCTTT	CASSTQDRARAFF
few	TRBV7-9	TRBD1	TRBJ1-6	TGTGCCAGTATTGGACAGGGGGATTCACCCCTCCACTTT	CASIGQGDSPLHF
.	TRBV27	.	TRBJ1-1	TGTGCCAGCAGTTTTGGGGCCCATATGGGAGGGAACACTGAAGCTTTCTTT	CASSFGAHMGGNTEAFF
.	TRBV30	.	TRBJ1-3	TGTGCCTGGACCTTAGGGGGAGCTGGAAACACCATATATTTT	CAWTLGGAGNTIYF
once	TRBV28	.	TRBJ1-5	TGTGCCAGCAGTTTCCCAGGGGATCAGCCCCAGCATTTT	CASSFPGDQPQHF
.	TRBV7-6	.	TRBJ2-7	TGTGCCAGCAGCTTAGGCCAAGGACTCTACGAGCAGTACTTC	CASSLGQGLYEQYF
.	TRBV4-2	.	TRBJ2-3	TGTGCCAGCAGCCAAGATTCGGCGGGGTCTAGTGCAGATACGCAGTATTTT	CASSQDSAGSSADTQYF
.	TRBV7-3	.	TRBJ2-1	.	CASSFAPGTSGGAVFF
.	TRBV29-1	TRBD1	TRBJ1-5	TGCAGCGTTAGACAGGGGGCGGATCAGCCCCAGCATTTT	CSVRQGADQPQHF
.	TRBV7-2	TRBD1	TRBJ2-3	TGTGCCAGCAGCCGGGACAGTGCTAGCACAGATACGCAGTATTTT	CASSRDSASTDTQYF
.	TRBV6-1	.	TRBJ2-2	TGTGCCAGCAGTGTCGTTAATCTACTCGGGGCCGGGGAGCTGTTTTTT	CASSVVNLLGAGELFF
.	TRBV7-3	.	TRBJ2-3	TGTGCCAGCAGCTTAAGTTTTAGTACAGATACGCAGTATTTT	CASSLSFSTDTQYF
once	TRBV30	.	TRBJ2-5	TGTGCCTGGAGTCCGAGGGGAGGCCAAGAGACCCAGTACTTC	CAWSPRGGQETQYF
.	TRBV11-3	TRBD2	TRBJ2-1	TGTGCCAGCAGCTTAAGACTAGCGGGACTAAATGAGCAGTTCTTC	CASSLRLAGLNEQFF
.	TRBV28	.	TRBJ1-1	TGTGCCAGCAGTTTATGGGGCAGTATGAACACTGAAGCTTTCTTT	CASSLWGSMNTEAFF